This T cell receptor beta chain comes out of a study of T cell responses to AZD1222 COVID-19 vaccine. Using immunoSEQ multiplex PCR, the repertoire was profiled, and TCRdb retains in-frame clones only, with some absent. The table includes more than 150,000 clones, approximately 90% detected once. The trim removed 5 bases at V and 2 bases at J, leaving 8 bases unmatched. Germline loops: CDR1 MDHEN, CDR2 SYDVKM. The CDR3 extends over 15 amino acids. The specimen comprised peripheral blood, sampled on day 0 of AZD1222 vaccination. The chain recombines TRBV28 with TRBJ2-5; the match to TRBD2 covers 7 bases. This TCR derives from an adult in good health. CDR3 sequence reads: CASSTRTRPQETQYF. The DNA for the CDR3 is TGTGCCAGCAGTACCAGGACTAGACCACAAGAGACCCAGTACTTC.